The T cell receptor beta chain under discussion was sequenced for a study of shared clonotypes between healthy human individuals. Donors comprised healthy HIV-negative adults lacking recent acute infections or vaccinations. Using immunoSEQ multiplex PCR, the repertoire was profiled, and TCRdb retains in-frame clones only, with some absent. The sample holds more than 2,000,000 clones, 90% to 95% seen once. The length of the CDR3 is 13 residues. Germline lookup yields CDR1 LGHNT and CDR2 FRNRAP. V was clipped by 6 bases and J by 6 bases, with 14 bases between them. This clone was found a few times. Its antigen is not identified. Notes on the study in general: The naive CD4 repertoires of several donors were compared, and around 4.7% of clonotypes were shared.

The receptor comes from a young man in good health. Some clones in this sample may be carry-over from other donors' samples. Sample: naive CD4+ T cells from PBMCs. Described subset: CD45RA+ positively selected. V gene TRBV12-5 combines with J gene TRBJ1-1; no clear D. CDR3 sequence reads: CASGEQGGAEAFF. The CDR3 coding sequence is TGTGCTAGTGGAGAACAAGGTGGGGCTGAAGCTTTCTTT.